The following is a TCR beta chain sequence with its context. As originally analysed: Reference gene primer amplification yielded estimated nucleated cell counts. The assay was immunoSEQ multiplex PCR, and TCRdb's table has in-frame clones only and misses some. V and J calls and clone size are given by that table; D and trimming were obtained from the DNA. This table holds some 20,000 clones, 87% found once. The sample comes from a study of blood T cell repertoires in COVID-19. Overall study context: Donors in the United States, Italy and Spain gave samples during acute or convalescent COVID-19. Nucleic acid was either cDNA or gDNA, and it came from T cells, B-cell-depleted T cells, or PBMCs.

CDR1 is SGHNT, CDR2 YYREEE, per germline (reference sequence). The CDR3 is 10 residues long. V gave up 9 bases and J gave up 7 bases; unmatched junction bases: 1. The TCR comes from a human donor with active COVID-19. The donor label of this sample is uncertain. The chain couples TRBV5-4 to TRBJ2-1, with TRBD1 matching over 7 bases. Sequenced material: peripheral blood. DNA for the CDR3: TGTGCCATGACAGGGAATGAGCAGTTCTTC. Protein sequence: CAMTGNEQFF.